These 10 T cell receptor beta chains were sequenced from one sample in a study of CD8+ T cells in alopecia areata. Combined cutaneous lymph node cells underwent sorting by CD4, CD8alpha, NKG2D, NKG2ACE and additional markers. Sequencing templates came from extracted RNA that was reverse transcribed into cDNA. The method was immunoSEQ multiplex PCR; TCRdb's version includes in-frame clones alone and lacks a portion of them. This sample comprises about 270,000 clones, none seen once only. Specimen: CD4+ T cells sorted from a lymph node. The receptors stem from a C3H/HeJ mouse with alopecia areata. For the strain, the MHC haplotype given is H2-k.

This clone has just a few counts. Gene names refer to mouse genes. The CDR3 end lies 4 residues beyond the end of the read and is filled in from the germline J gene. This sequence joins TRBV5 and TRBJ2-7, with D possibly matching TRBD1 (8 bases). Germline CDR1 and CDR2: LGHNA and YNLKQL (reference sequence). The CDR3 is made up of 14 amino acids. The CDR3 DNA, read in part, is TGTGCCAGCAGCCAAGAACAGGGGGGGTAT. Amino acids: CASSQEQGGY. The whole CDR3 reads CASSQEQGGYEQYF.

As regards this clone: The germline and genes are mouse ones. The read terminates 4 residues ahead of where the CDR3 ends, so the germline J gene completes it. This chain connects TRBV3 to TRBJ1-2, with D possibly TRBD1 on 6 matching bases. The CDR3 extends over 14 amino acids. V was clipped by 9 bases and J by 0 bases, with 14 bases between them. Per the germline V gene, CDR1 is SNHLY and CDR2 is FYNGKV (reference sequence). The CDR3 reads CARVPGQPNSDYTF. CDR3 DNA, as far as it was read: TGTGCCAGAGTCCCGGGACAACCAAACTCC. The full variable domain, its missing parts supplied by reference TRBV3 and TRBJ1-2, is GPKVLQIPSHQIIDMGQMVTLNCDPVSNHLYFYWYKQILGQQMEFLVNFYNGKVMEKSKLFKDQFSVERPDGSYFTLKIQPTALEDSAVYFCARVPGQPNSDYTFGSGTRLLVI.

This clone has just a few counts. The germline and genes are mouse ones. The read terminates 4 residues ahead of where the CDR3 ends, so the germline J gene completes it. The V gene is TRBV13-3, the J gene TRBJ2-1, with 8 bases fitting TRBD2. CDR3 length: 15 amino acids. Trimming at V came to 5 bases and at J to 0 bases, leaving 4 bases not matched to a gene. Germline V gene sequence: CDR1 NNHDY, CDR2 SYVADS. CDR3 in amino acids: CASRHWGYNYAEQFF. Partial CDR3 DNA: TGTGCCAGCAGACACTGGGGGTATAACTATGCT.

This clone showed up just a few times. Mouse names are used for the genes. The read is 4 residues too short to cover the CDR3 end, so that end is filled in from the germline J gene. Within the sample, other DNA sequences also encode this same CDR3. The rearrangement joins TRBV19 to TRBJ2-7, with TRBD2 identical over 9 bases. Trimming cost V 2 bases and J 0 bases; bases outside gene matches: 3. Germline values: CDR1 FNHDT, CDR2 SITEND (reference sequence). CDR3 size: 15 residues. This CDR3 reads CASSILGGFSYEQYF. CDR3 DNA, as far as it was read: TGTGCCAGCAGTATTCTGGGGGGGTTCTCCTAT.

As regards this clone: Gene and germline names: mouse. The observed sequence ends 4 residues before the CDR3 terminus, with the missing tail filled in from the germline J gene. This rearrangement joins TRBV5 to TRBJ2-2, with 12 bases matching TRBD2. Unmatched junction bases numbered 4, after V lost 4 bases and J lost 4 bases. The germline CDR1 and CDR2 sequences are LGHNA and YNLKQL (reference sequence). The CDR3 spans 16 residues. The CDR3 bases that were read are TGTGCCAGCAGCCGAGGGACTGGGGGGACCACCGGG. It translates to CASSRGTGGTTG. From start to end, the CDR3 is CASSRGTGGTTGQLYF.

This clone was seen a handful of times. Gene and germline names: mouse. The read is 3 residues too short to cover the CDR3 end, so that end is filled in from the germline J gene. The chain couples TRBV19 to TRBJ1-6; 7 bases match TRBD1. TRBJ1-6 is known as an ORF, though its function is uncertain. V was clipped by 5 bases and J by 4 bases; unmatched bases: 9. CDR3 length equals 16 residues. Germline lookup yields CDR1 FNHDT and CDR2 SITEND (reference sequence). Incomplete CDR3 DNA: TGTGCCAGCAGGCCTCGGACAGGCCTGTATAATTCGCCC. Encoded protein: CASRPRTGLYNSP. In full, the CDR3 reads CASRPRTGLYNSPLYF.

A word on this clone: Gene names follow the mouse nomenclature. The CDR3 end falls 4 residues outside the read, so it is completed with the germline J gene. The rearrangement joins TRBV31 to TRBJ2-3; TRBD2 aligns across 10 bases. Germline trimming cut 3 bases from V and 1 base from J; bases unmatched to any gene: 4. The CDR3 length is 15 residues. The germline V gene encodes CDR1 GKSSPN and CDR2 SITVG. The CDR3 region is CAWSTGTGGAETLYF. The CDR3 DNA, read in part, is TGTGCCTGGAGCACCGGGACTGGGGGTGCAGAA. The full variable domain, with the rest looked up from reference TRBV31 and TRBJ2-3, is AQTIHQWPVAEIKAVGSPLSLGCTIKGKSSPNLYWYWQATGGTLQQLFYSITVGQVESVVQLNLSASRPKDDQFILSTEKLLLSHSGFYLCAWSTGTGGAETLYFGSGTRLTVL.

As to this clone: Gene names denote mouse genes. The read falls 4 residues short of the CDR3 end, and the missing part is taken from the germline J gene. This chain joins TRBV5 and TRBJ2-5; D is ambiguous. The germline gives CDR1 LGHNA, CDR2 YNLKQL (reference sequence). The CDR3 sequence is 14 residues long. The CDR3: CASSQDPSRDTQYF. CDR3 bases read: TGTGCCAGCAGCCAAGATCCCTCTAGGGAC.

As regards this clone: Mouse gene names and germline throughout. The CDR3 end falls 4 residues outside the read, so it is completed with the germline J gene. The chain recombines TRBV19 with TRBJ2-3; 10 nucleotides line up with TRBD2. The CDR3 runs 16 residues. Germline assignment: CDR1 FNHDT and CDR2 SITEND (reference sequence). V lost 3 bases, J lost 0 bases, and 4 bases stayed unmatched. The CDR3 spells CASSKPGGASAETLYF. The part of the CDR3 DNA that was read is TGTGCCAGCAGTAAACCTGGGGGGGCCAGTGCAGAA.

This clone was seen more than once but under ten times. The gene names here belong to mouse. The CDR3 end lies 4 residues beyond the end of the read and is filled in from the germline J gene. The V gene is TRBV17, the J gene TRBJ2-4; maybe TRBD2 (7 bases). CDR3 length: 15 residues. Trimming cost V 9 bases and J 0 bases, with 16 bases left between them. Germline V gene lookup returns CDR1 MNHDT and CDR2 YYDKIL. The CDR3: CARREGGESQNTLYF. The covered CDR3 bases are TGTGCTAGGAGAGAGGGGGGGGAGAGTCAAAAC.